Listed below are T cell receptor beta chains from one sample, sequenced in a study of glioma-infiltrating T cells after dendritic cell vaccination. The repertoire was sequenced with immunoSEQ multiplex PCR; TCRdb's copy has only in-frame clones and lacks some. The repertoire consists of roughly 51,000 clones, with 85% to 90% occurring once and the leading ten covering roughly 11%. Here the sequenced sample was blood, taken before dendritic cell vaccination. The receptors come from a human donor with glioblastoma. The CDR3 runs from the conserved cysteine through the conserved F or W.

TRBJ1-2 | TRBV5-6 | CASSFGRDYGYTF
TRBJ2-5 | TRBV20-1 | CSARGAAQYF
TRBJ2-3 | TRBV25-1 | CASKVNSYEGTDTQYF
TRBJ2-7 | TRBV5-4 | CASSFGTGAYEQYF
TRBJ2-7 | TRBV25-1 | CASSGRGLQGAREQYF
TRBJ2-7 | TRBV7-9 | CASSFSGRVDEQYF
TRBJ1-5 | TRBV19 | CATRRDRQNMGNQPQHF
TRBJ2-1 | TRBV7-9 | CASSQHAGLARYNEQFF
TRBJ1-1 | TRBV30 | CAWTVVTEAFF
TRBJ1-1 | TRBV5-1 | CASRSPGQVNTEAFF
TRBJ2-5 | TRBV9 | CASSIGTGGQETQYF
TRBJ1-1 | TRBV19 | CASSMELPRGILVTEAFF
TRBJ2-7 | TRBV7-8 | CASSSINRDRAHEQYF
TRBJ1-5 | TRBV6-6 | CASTVGPNNQPQHF
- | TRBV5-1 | CASSLGYTYEQYF
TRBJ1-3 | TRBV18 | CASSPNRNSGNTIYF
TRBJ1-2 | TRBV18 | CASLWPGQGAETF
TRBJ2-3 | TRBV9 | CASSFAGLAGSTDTQYF
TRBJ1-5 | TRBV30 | CAWSVRGGVGNQPQHF
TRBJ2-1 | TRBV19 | CASSRTSGRDNEQFF
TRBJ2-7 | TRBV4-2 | CASSQDSRGFAYEQYF
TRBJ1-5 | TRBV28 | CASSPGTVNNQPQHF
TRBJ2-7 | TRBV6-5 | CASSLGRLGYEQYF
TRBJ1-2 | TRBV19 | CASSLGQGKNYGYTF
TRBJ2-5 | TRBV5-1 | CASSFGRSGNTIGETQYF
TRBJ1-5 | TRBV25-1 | CASSEWGQGTPNQPQHF
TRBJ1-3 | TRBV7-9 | CASSLDWGTLNTIYF
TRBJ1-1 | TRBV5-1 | CASSSWGVTEGKAFF
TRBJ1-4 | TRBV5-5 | CASSLGSRDEKLFF
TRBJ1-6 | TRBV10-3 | CAISESPGRDSPLHF
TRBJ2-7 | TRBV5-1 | CASSLAGGSGVSEQYF
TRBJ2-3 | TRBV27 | CASRNRDKGDTQYF
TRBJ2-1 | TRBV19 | CASSETRGEQFF
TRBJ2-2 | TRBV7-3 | CASRTTGGAAGELFF
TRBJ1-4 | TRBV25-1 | CASSVGVANEKLFF
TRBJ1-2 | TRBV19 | CASTRTEYGYTF
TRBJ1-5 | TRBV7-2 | CASSHDSSNQPQHF
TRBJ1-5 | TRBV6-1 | CASSGPTTQGGNQPQHF
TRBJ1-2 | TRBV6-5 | CASSYANSVGYTF
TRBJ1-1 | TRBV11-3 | CASSQAWTGNTEAFF
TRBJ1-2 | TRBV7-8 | CASSLAFQGTGYGYTF
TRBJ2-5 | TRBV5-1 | CASSSGSGETQYF
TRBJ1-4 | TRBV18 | CASRLGQHATNEKLFF
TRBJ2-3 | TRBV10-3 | CAITHDYDTDTQYF
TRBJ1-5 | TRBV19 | CASSPGHSSNQPQHF
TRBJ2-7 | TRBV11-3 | CASSLPTEGGQYF
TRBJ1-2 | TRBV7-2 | CASSLARRGQSYGYTF
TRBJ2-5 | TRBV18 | CASSSGRSETQYF